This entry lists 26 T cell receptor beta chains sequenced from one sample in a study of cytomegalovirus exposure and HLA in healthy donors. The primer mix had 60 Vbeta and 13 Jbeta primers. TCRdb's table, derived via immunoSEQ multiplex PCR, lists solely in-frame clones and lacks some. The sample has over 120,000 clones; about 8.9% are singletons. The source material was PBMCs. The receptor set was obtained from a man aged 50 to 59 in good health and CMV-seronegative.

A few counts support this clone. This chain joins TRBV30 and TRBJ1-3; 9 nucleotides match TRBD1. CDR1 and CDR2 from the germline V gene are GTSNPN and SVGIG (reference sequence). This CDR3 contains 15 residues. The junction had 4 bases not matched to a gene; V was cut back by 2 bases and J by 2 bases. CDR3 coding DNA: TGTGCCTGGAGTCGAACAGGGGGCACTGGAAACACCATATATTTT. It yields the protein CAWSRTGGTGNTIYF.

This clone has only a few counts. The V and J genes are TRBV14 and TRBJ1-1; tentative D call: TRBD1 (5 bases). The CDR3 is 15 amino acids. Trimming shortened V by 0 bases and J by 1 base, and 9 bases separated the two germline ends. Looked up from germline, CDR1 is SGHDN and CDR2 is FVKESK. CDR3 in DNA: TGTGCCAGCAGCCAAGATTGGGGGGGGAACACTGAAGCTTTCTTT. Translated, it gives CASSQDWGGNTEAFF.

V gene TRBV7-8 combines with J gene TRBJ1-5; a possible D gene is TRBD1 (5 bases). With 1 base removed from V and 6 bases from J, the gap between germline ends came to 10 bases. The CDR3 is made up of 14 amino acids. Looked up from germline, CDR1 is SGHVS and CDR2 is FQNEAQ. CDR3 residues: CASSLGRGIQPQHF. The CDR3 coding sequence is TGTGCCAGCAGCTTAGGGAGGGGAATTCAGCCCCAGCATTTT.

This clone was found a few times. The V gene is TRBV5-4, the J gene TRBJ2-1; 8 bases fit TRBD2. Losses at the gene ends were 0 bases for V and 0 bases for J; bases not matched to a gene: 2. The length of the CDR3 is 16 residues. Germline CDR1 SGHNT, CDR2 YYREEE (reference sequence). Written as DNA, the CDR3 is TGTGCCAGCAGCTTGGAGGCGGGAGGCTCCTACAATGAGCAGTTCTTC. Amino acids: CASSLEAGGSYNEQFF. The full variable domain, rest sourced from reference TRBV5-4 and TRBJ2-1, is ETGVTQSPTHLIKTRGQQVTLRCSSQSGHNTVSWYQQALGQGPQFIFQYYREEENGRGNFPPRFSGLQFPNYSSELNVNALELDDSALYLCASSLEAGGSYNEQFFGPGTRLTVL.

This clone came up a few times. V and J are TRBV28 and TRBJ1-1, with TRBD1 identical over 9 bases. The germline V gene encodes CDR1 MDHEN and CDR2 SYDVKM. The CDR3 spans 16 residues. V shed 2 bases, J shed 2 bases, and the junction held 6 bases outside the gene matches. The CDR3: CASSLLWTGVNTEAFF. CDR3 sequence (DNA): TGTGCCAGCAGTTTACTATGGACAGGGGTAAACACTGAAGCTTTCTTT.

The CDR3 DNA reads as TGCGCCAGCAGCCAAGGCAGGGGGCGTAACAATGAGCAGTTCTTC. This gives the protein CASSQGRGRNNEQFF. The chain joins TRBV4-1 to TRBJ2-1; 8 bases are a match to TRBD1. Looked up from germline, CDR1 is MGHRA and CDR2 is YSYEKL. The V segment lost 1 base and the J segment 5 bases; nucleotides outside the gene matches: 4. The CDR3 consists of 15 residues.

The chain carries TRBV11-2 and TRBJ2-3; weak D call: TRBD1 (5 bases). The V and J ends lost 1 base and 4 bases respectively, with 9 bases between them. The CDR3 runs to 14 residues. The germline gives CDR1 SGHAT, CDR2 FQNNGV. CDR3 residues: CASSLGRGPDTQYF. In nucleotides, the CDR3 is TGTGCCAGCAGCTTAGGAAGGGGCCCAGATACGCAGTATTTT.

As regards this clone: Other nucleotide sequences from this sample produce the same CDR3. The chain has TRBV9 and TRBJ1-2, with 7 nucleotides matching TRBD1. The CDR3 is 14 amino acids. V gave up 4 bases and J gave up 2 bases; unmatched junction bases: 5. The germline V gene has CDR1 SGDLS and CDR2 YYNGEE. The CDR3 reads CASSPGGLNYGYTF. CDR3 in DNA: TGTGCCAGCAGCCCAGGGGGTCTCAACTATGGCTACACCTTC.

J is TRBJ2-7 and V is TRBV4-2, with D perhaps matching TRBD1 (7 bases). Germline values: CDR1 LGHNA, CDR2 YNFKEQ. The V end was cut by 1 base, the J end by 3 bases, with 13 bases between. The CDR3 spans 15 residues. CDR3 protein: CASSQAAGQNYEQYF. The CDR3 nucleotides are TGTGCCAGCAGCCAAGCCGCGGGACAGAACTACGAGCAGTACTTC.

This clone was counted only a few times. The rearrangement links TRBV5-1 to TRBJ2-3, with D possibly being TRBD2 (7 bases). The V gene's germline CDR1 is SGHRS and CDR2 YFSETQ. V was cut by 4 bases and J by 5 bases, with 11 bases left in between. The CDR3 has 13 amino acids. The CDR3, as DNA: TGCGCCAGCAGCCGGGGGGCTGGAGATACGCAGTATTTT. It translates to CASSRGAGDTQYF.

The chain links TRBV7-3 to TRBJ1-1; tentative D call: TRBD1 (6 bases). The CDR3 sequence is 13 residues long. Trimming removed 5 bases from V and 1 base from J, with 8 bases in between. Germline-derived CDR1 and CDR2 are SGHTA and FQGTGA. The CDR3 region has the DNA TGTGCCAGCAGCCGACAGGAGAACACTGAAGCTTTCTTT. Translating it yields CASSRQENTEAFF.

The CDR3 sequence: CASSDSLLATSGRTYEQYF. In DNA, the CDR3 is TGTGCCAGCAGTGACTCTCTTTTGGCGACTAGCGGGAGAACCTACGAGCAGTACTTC. V and J are TRBV6-4 and TRBJ2-7; 12 bases match TRBD2. Germline V gene lookup returns CDR1 MRHNA and CDR2 SNTAGT. The length of the CDR3 is 19 residues. J lost 2 bases, V lost 0 bases, and 11 bases had no gene match.

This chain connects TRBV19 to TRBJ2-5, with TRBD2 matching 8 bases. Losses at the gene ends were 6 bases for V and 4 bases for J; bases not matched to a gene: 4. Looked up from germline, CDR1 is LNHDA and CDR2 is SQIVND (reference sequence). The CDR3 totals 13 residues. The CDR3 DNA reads TGTGCCAGTAGCGGGGGGGTAGGAGAGACCCAGTACTTC. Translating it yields CASSGGVGETQYF.

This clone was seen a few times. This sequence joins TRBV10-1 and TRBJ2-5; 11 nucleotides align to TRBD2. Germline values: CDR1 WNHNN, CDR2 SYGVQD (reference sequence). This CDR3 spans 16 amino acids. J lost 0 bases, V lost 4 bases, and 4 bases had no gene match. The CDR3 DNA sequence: TGCGCCAGCAGTGCCGGGACTAGCGGTAACCAAGAGACCCAGTACTTC. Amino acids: CASSAGTSGNQETQYF.

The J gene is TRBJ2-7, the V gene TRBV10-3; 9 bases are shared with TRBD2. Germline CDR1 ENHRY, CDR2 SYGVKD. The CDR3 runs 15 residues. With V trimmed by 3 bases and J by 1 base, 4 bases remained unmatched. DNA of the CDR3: TGTGCCATCAGTGACAAGCGGGAGGCGTCCTACGAGCAGTACTTC. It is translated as CAISDKREASYEQYF.

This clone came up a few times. CDR3 loop: CASSMASGRRGQETQYF. CDR3 coding DNA: TGTGCCAGTAGTATGGCTAGCGGGAGGAGGGGGCAAGAGACCCAGTACTTC. The gene calls are TRBV19 and TRBJ2-5, with TRBD2 identical over 11 bases. The CDR3 runs 17 residues. Trimming cost V 3 bases and J 2 bases; bases outside gene matches: 8. Germline assignment: CDR1 LNHDA and CDR2 SQIVND (reference sequence).

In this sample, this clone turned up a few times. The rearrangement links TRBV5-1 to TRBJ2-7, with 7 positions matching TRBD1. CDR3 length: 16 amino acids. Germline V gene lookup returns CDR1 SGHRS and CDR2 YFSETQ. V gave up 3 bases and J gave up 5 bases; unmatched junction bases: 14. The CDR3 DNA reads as TGCGCCAGCAGCTACCAGTACAGGGGAGATGGCCACGAGCAGTACTTC. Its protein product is CASSYQYRGDGHEQYF.

CDR3 protein: CASRAAGNEQYF. CDR3 DNA sequence: TGTGCCAGCAGGGCCGCGGGTAACGAGCAGTACTTC. The V gene is TRBV6-1, the J gene TRBJ2-7, with D maybe TRBD2 (5 bases). The V gene lost 6 bases and the J gene lost 5 bases, with 11 bases spanning the gap. The CDR3 length is 12 residues. Germline CDR1 MNHNS, CDR2 SASEGT.

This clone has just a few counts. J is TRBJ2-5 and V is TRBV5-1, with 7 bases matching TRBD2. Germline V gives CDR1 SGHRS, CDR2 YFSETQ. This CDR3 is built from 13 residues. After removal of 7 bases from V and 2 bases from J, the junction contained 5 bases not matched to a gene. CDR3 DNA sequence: TGCGCCAGCGCCCCTAGCGGACAAGAGACCCAGTACTTC. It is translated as CASAPSGQETQYF.

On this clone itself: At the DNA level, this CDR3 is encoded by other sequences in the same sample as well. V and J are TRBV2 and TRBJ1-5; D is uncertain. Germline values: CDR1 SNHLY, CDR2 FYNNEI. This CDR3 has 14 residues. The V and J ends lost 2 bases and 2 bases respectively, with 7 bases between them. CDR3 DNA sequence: TGTGCCAGCAGTGAATCCGAGGGCAATCAGCCCCAGCATTTT. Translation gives CASSESEGNQPQHF. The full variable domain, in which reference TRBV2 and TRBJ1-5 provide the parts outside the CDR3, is EPEVTQTPSHQVTQMGQEVILRCVPISNHLYFYWYRQILGQKVEFLVSFYNNEISEKSEIFDDQFSVERPDGSNFTLKIRSTKLEDSAMYFCASSESEGNQPQHFGDGTRLSIL.

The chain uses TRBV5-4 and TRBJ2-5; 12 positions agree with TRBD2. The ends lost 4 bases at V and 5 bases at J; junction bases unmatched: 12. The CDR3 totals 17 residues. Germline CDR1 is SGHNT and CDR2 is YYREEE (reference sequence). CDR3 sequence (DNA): TGTGCCAGCAGCCTGGGACTAGCGGGCCCTGTTGGGGAGACCCAGTACTTC. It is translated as CASSLGLAGPVGETQYF. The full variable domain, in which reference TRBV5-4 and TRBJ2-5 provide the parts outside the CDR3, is ETGVTQSPTHLIKTRGQQVTLRCSSQSGHNTVSWYQQALGQGPQFIFQYYREEENGRGNFPPRFSGLQFPNYSSELNVNALELDDSALYLCASSLGLAGPVGETQYFGPGTRLLVL.

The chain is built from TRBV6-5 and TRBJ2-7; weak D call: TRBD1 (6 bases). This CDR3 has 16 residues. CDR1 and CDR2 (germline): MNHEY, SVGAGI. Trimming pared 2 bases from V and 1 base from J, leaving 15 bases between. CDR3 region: CASSYPTGEGSYEQYF. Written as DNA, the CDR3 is TGTGCCAGCAGTTACCCGACAGGAGAGGGATCCTACGAGCAGTACTTC.

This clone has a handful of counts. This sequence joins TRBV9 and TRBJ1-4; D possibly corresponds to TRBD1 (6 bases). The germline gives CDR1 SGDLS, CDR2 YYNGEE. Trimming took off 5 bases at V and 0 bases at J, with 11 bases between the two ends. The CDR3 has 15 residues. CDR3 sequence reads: CASSPGHTTNEKLFF. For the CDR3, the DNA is TGTGCCAGCAGTCCGGGACATACAACTAATGAAAAACTGTTTTTT.

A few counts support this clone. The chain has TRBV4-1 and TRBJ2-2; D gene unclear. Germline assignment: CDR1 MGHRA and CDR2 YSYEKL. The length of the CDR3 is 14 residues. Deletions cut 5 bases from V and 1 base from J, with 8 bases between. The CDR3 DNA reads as TGCGCCAGCAGCTCTGTCGGGAACACCGGGGAGCTGTTTTTT. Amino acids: CASSSVGNTGELFF.

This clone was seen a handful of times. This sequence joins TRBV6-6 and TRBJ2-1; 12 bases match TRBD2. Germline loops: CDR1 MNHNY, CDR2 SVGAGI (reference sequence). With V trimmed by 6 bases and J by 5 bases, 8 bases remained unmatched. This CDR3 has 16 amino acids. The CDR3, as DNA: TGTGCCAGCAGCCTCTCTCTAGCGGGAGGGGACAATGAGCAGTTCTTC. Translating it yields CASSLSLAGGDNEQFF.

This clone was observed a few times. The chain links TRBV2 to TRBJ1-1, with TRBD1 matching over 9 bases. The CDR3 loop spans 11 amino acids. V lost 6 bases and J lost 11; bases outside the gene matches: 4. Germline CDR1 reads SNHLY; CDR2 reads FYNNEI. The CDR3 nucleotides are TGTGCCAGCAGACTACAGGGGGCGGCTTTCTTT. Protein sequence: CASRLQGAAFF.